Listed below are T cell receptor beta chains from one sample, sequenced in a study of T cells in Graves' hyperthyroidism and ophthalmopathy. TCRdb re-called the multiplex PCR reads through MiXCR, storing one row per CDR3 protein. The sample has nearly 600,000 distinct CDR3 sequences, over 11% seen once. Source material: blood. These receptor sequences come from a woman aged 25 to 45 with Graves' hyperthyroidism that later progressed to Graves' ophthalmopathy. The CDR3 runs from the conserved cysteine through the conserved F or W. The D gene is left open where the match is weak. Not every row has a clone size; where given, it reads once, few, many or a size class.

D	J	size	V	CDR3	DNA
NA	TRBJ2-3	many	TRBV11-2	CASSLLRQGGGDTQYF	TGTGCCAGCAGCTTACTGCGGCAGGGGGGCGGTGATACGCAGTATTTT
TRBD1	TRBJ2-5	many	TRBV7-7	CASSLDREETQYF	TGTGCCAGCAGTTTGGACAGGGAAGAGACCCAGTACTTC
NA	TRBJ1-2	many	TRBV2	CASSVGRDYGYTF	TGTGCCAGCAGTGTTGGCAGGGACTATGGCTACACCTTC
TRBD1	TRBJ1-1	NA	TRBV27	CASSPVGGSQKAFF	TGTGCCAGCAGTCCCGTAGGGGGCTCTCAAAAAGCTTTCTTT
NA	TRBJ1-6	many	TRBV6-1	CASSEVLGARSSPLHF	TGTGCCAGCAGTGAAGTTTTGGGGGCGCGGAGCTCACCCCTCCACTTT
NA	TRBJ2-5	many	TRBV24-1	CATSDFRDRDRMETQYF	TGTGCCACCAGTGATTTCAGGGATAGGGATCGTATGGAGACCCAGTACTTC
TRBD1	TRBJ2-7	many	TRBV10-3	CAITRGQVSYEQYF	TGTGCCATCACCCGGGGACAGGTCTCCTACGAGCAGTACTTC
NA	TRBJ2-2	many	TRBV2	CASSDQTATGELFF	TGTGCCAGCAGTGACCAGACCGCCACCGGGGAGCTGTTTTTT
NA	TRBJ1-5	NA	TRBV20-1	CSARDGGPRGPQHF	TGCAGTGCTAGAGACGGGGGGCCCAGAGGACCCCAGCATTTT
TRBD1	TRBJ1-2	many	TRBV20-1	CSARTGQGTGYTF	TGCAGTGCTAGGACGGGACAGGGAACTGGCTACACCTTC
NA	TRBJ2-3	many	TRBV29-1	CSVEEVGREDTQYF	TGCAGCGTTGAAGAAGTAGGCAGGGAAGATACGCAGTATTTT
TRBD2	TRBJ2-1	many	TRBV3-1	CASGGLAVNEQFF	TGTGCCAGCGGGGGACTAGCGGTTAATGAGCAGTTCTTC
TRBD1	TRBJ1-1	many	TRBV20-1	CSARDTRQGSNTEAFF	TGCAGTGCTAGAGATACCCGACAGGGTTCGAACACTGAAGCTTTCTTT
NA	TRBJ1-4	few	TRBV20-1	CSAYRLLPEKLFF	TGCAGTGCATACAGGCTGTTACCTGAAAAACTGTTTTTT
NA	TRBJ1-1	many	TRBV19	CASSTQGRSEAFF	TGTGCCAGTAGTACTCAGGGGAGAAGTGAAGCTTTCTTT
TRBD1	TRBJ2-5	many	TRBV28	CASSHRTYRGQETQYF	TGTGCCAGCAGTCACCGTACCTACAGGGGCCAAGAGACCCAGTACTTC
TRBD1	TRBJ1-6	NA	TRBV12-3/TRBV12-4	CASSWGTGRTYNSPLHF	TGTGCCAGCAGTTGGGGGACAGGAAGAACCTATAATTCACCCCTCCACTTT
NA	TRBJ2-3	many	TRBV6-1	CASNGASVTDTQYF	TGTGCCAGCAACGGGGCTAGCGTCACAGATACGCAGTATTTT
NA	TRBJ2-1	many	TRBV11-1	CASSLVAGQLNEQFF	TGTGCCAGCAGCTTAGTCGCTGGGCAACTCAATGAGCAGTTCTTC
TRBD2	TRBJ2-2	few	TRBV6-1	CASSPRGREVGELFF	TGTGCCAGCAGTCCCCGAGGGCGGGAGGTCGGGGAGCTGTTTTTT